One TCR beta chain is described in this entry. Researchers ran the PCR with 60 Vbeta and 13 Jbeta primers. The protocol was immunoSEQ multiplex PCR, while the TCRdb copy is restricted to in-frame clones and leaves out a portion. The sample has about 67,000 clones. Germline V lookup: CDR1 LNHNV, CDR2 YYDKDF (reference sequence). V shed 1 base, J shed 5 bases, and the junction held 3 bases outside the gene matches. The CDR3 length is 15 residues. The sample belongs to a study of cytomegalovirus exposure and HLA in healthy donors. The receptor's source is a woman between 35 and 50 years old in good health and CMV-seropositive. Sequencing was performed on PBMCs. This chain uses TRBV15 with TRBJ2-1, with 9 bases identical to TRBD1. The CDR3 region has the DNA TGTGCCACCAGCAGAGGCGGGACAGGGAACAATGAGCAGTTCTTC. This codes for CATSRGGTGNNEQFF.